The 20 T cell receptor beta chains reported below all come from one sample, sequenced in a study of blood T cell repertoires in COVID-19. Measured with immunoSEQ multiplex PCR; TCRdb has only the in-frame clones, and not every one. The sample includes about 30,000 clones, roughly three quarters of them seen just once. Sequencing used peripheral blood. These receptors came from an elderly man with acute or convalescent COVID-19.

This chain uses TRBV7-9 with TRBJ1-2; 9 nucleotides line up with TRBD1. The CDR3 totals 16 residues. J gave up 3 bases and V 1 base, and 6 bases lay outside the gene matches. The germline CDR1 and CDR2 sequences are SEHNR and FQNEAQ (reference sequence). The CDR3 DNA reads TGTGCCAGCAGCTTAGACAGGGGGCACGACTACTATGGCTACACCTTC. This sequence encodes CASSLDRGHDYYGYTF.

This chain joins TRBV11-2 and TRBJ2-3; 9 nucleotides match TRBD1. Germline CDR1 and CDR2: SGHAT and FQNNGV. There are 16 residues in the CDR3. Germline trimming cut 7 bases from V and 2 bases from J; bases unmatched to any gene: 10. Written as DNA, the CDR3 is TGTGCCAGCACCCCGACAGGGGGGCTTCTCACAGATACGCAGTATTTT. As protein: CASTPTGGLLTDTQYF.

There are a few counts of this clone. CDR3 sequence (DNA): TGTGCCAGCAGTTACTCGAATATCGGTTTTCGGACTGAAGCTTTCTTT. This encodes CASSYSNIGFRTEAFF. The V gene is TRBV6-2 or TRBV6-3, the J gene TRBJ1-1; D is unclear. The CDR3 totals 16 residues. The ends were cut back, 0 bases at V and 5 bases at J, with 16 bases in the middle. Germline CDR1 is MNHEY and CDR2 is SVGEGT.

The chain couples TRBV18 to TRBJ2-7; 8 bases align to TRBD1. V was pared by 0 bases and J by 6 bases, with 7 bases of the junction left unmatched. This CDR3 is 15 amino acids long. The germline V gene encodes CDR1 KGHSH and CDR2 LQKENI. The CDR3: CASSPPVRQGSEQYF. The CDR3 coding sequence is TGTGCCAGCTCACCACCGGTGCGACAGGGGTCCGAGCAGTACTTC.

This clone was seen a few times. The CDR3 coding sequence is TGCGCCAGCGGGACATTGAACACTGAAGCTTTCTTT. Amino acids: CASGTLNTEAFF. This chain joins TRBV5-1 and TRBJ1-1; the D gene is possibly TRBD1 (6 bases). Germline CDR1 SGHRS, CDR2 YFSETQ. The CDR3 extends over 12 amino acids. Trimming pared 7 bases from V and 0 bases from J, leaving 7 bases between.

This clone was recorded a few times. This sequence joins TRBV3-1 (or the pseudogene TRBV3-2) and TRBJ1-2; perhaps TRBD1 as D (5 bases). V was cut by 3 bases and J by 5 bases, with 16 bases left in between. Germline loops: CDR1 LGHDT, CDR2 YNNKEL (reference sequence). This CDR3 has 15 amino acids. The DNA of the CDR3 is TGTGCCAGCAGCCATCCCAGGGAGGGTACGTATGGCTACACCTTC. Protein: CASSHPREGTYGYTF.

This clone was counted between two and nine times. The V gene is TRBV6-5, the J gene TRBJ2-1; D uncertain. There are 11 residues in the CDR3. Trimming stripped 2 bases from V and 14 bases from J, with 10 bases between. The V gene's germline CDR1 is MNHEY and CDR2 SVGAGI. The CDR3 DNA follows: TGTGCCAGCAGTTACGACTCCACGGAGTTCTTC. Its translation: CASSYDSTEFF.

The chain recombines TRBV5-1 with TRBJ1-4; TRBD1 might be the D (5 bases). This CDR3 has 13 amino acids. Germline CDR1 is SGHRS and CDR2 is YFSETQ. The ends were cut back, 7 bases at V and 3 bases at J, with 10 bases in the middle. The CDR3 spells CASSKGANEKLFF. As DNA, the CDR3 is TGCGCCAGCTCTAAAGGGGCTAATGAAAAACTGTTTTTT.

This clone was observed a single time. The chain carries TRBV18 and TRBJ2-3; D is ambiguous. The V and J ends lost 2 bases and 6 bases respectively, with 18 bases between them. Per germline, CDR1 KGHSH and CDR2 LQKENI. This CDR3 has 16 residues. CDR3 protein: CASSPISRVGADTQYF. The DNA of the CDR3 is TGTGCCAGCTCACCAATTTCCCGGGTTGGTGCCGATACGCAGTATTTT.

This clone was recorded once. V is TRBV5-6 and J is TRBJ1-6; D possibly corresponds to TRBD1 (6 bases). The CDR3 sequence is 17 residues long. Trimming took 3 bases from V and 10 from J, leaving 23 bases between them. CDR1 and CDR2 from the germline V gene are SGHDT and YYEEEE. The CDR3 DNA reads TGTGCCAGCAGCTACCCCCCATCGGGGGGGCAACACTCACCCCTCCACTTT. Its protein is CASSYPPSGGQHSPLHF.

The rearrangement uses TRBV11-2 and TRBJ2-7; 7 nucleotides align to TRBD1. The CDR3 sequence is 15 residues long. Looked up from germline, CDR1 is SGHAT and CDR2 is FQNNGV. V trimming: 5 bases; J trimming: 0 bases; junction bases outside the gene matches: 7. The CDR3 sequence: CASSTTDRISYEQYF. The DNA for the CDR3 is TGTGCCAGCAGCACCACGGACAGGATCTCCTACGAGCAGTACTTC.

This chain uses TRBV30 with TRBJ2-3; weak D call: TRBD1 (6 bases). Per germline, CDR1 GTSNPN and CDR2 SVGIG (reference sequence). This CDR3 contains 13 residues. V shed 4 bases and J shed 2 bases, with 10 bases lying between them. The CDR3 DNA reads as TGTGCCTGGAAACCAGGGGTCACAGATACGCAGTATTTT. It encodes CAWKPGVTDTQYF. Filled out from reference TRBV30 and TRBJ2-3, the complete variable domain reads SQTIHQWPATLVQPVGSPLSLECTVEGTSNPNLYWYRQAAGRGLQLLFYSVGIGQISSEVPQNLSASRPQDRQFILSSKKLLLSDSGFYLCAWKPGVTDTQYFGPGTRLTVL.

The CDR3 is CASSPLGSVRNEQFF. DNA for the CDR3: TGTGCCAGCAGCCCCTTGGGGAGTGTAAGGAATGAGCAGTTCTTC. V and J are TRBV7-3 and TRBJ2-1; the D gene is possibly TRBD2 (5 bases). Germline assignment: CDR1 SGHTA and CDR2 FQGTGA. This CDR3 is 15 amino acids long. Between the trimmed V and J ends, which lost 5 bases and 7 bases, there was a span of 18 bases.

This rearrangement joins TRBV11-3 to TRBJ2-7, with D tentatively TRBD2 (6 bases). This CDR3 has 14 residues. The V gene lost 5 bases and the J gene lost 2 bases, with 13 bases spanning the gap. Per germline, CDR1 SGHNT and CDR2 YENEEA. The CDR3 region has the DNA TGTGCCAGCAGCCCAGGGAGGTACCCCTACGAGCAGTACTTC. Its protein product is CASSPGRYPYEQYF. Variable domain in full (rest from reference TRBV11-3 and TRBJ2-7): EAGVVQSPRYKIIEKKQPVAFWCNPISGHNTLYWYLQNLGQGPELLIRYENEEAVDDSQLPKDRFSAERLKGVDSTLKIQPAELGDSAVYLCASSPGRYPYEQYFGPGTRLTVT.

CDR3 loop: CASSARQSTNEKLFF. The CDR3 DNA follows: TGTGCCAGCAGCGCCCGACAGTCAACTAATGAAAAACTGTTTTTT. The chain carries TRBV7-9 and TRBJ1-4; maybe TRBD1 (5 bases). In germline, CDR1 is SEHNR, CDR2 FQNEAQ (reference sequence). V lost 5 bases and J lost 0, with 10 bases in between. This CDR3 spans 15 amino acids.

The chain employs TRBV10-1 and TRBJ2-1, with 8 bases that match TRBD1. Germline V gene sequence: CDR1 WNHNN, CDR2 SYGVQD (reference sequence). The CDR3 sequence is 16 residues long. V dropped 0 bases and J dropped 8; count of bases not matched to a gene: 9. CDR3 sequence: CASSESGTGGFHEQFF. The CDR3 nucleotides are TGCGCCAGCAGTGAGTCAGGTACAGGGGGTTTCCATGAGCAGTTCTTC.

J is TRBJ2-7 and V is TRBV5-5, with 9 positions matching TRBD2. This CDR3 comprises 19 residues. Germline CDR1 and CDR2: SGHKS and YYEKEE (reference sequence). With 4 bases clipped from V and 3 bases from J, the junction kept 20 bases outside the gene matches. The CDR3 here is CASSPEPGLAGGGFYEQYF. The DNA of the CDR3 is TGTGCCAGCAGCCCAGAGCCGGGACTAGCAGGAGGGGGATTCTACGAGCAGTACTTC.

The chain is built from TRBV9 and TRBJ2-5; TRBD2 matches 12 bases. V lost 3 bases and J lost 4; bases outside the gene matches: 4. Germline V gene sequence: CDR1 SGDLS, CDR2 YYNGEE. This CDR3 has 15 residues. The CDR3 here is CASSGLAGEGETQYF. The CDR3 coding sequence is TGTGCCAGCAGCGGACTAGCGGGGGAGGGAGAGACCCAGTACTTC.

The chain recombines TRBV5-1 with TRBJ2-7; weak D call: TRBD1 (6 bases). The CDR3 runs 16 residues. With 0 bases removed from V and 2 bases from J, the gap between germline ends came to 15 bases. The V gene's germline CDR1 is SGHRS and CDR2 YFSETQ. The CDR3, as DNA: TGCGCCAGCAGCTTGGGACAGGCTCTGGACACCTACGAGCAGTACTTC. This codes for CASSLGQALDTYEQYF.

V and J are TRBV19 and TRBJ2-1, with D possibly being TRBD1 (6 bases). Trimming shortened V by 0 bases and J by 9 bases, and 9 bases separated the two germline ends. Per the germline V gene, CDR1 is LNHDA and CDR2 is SQIVND (reference sequence). This CDR3 contains 13 residues. The CDR3 coding sequence is TGTGCCAGTAGTATAGATCTAGGGGGTGAGCAGTTCTTC. Translation: CASSIDLGGEQFF.